This passage covers 27 T cell receptor beta chains from one sample sequenced in a study of identifying expanded T cells in peripheral blood (dated by TCRdb to between 2017 and 2020). The library relied on the immunoSEQ multiplex PCR assay. TCRdb stores this immuneACCESS table with in-frame sequences only. Part of the clones is absent; in the studies checked, under half of the shortfall reflects unresolved V genes, and no reason is known for the rest. Here the sample has about 78,000 clones; 85% to 90% occur a single time. The top ten clonotypes cover around 19% of the sample. Sequenced sample: blood. These receptors were taken from a person aged 18 to 70 in good health.

The chain employs TRBV7-2 and TRBJ1-2, with 8 bases lining up with TRBD1. The CDR3 runs to 16 residues. CDR1 is SGHTA, CDR2 FQGNSA, per germline. Trimming at V came to 5 bases and at J to 3 bases, leaving 11 bases not matched to a gene. CDR3 amino acids: CASSPQPRTGYYGYTF. The CDR3, as DNA: TGTGCCAGCAGCCCACAGCCGCGGACAGGGTACTATGGCTACACCTTC. Looking up the rest from reference TRBV7-2 and TRBJ1-2 gives the full variable domain: GAGVSQSPSNKVTEKGKDVELRCDPISGHTALYWYRQSLGQGLEFLIYFQGNSAPDKSGLPSDRFSAERTGGSVSTLTIQRTQQEDSAVYLCASSPQPRTGYYGYTFGSGTRLTVV.

V usage is TRBV10-3 and J usage is TRBJ2-2; D is undetermined. Trimming shortened V by 8 bases and J by 4 bases, and 14 bases separated the two germline ends. From germline, CDR1 is ENHRY and CDR2 SYGVKD. This CDR3 is 14 amino acids long. This CDR3 reads CAIRAELLTGELFF. In DNA, the CDR3 is TGTGCCATCCGGGCCGAGCTCCTCACCGGGGAGCTGTTTTTT.

V gene TRBV6-5 combines with J gene TRBJ1-3; possibly TRBD1 for D (6 bases). V was trimmed by 2 bases and J by 0 bases, leaving 11 bases between them. The CDR3 has 16 amino acids. In germline, CDR1 is MNHEY, CDR2 SVGAGI. The CDR3 loop reads CASSYRDTFSGNTIYF. The CDR3 DNA is TGTGCCAGCAGTTACCGGGACACCTTCTCTGGAAACACCATATATTTT.

The chain uses TRBV13 and TRBJ2-1; 7 nucleotides agree with TRBD1. The germline V gene encodes CDR1 PRHDT and CDR2 FYEKMQ (reference sequence). V lost 5 bases and J lost 5; bases outside the gene matches: 6. CDR3 length: 14 residues. The CDR3 bases are TGTGCCAGCAGCGTCCCCACAGGGGACAATGAGCAGTTCTTC. Amino acids: CASSVPTGDNEQFF.

CDR3 sequence reads: CASRGVGEFNYGYTF. The CDR3 nucleotides are TGTGCCAGCAGGGGCGTTGGGGAATTTAACTATGGCTACACCTTC. The chain links TRBV6-5 to TRBJ1-2, with no clear D. CDR1 and CDR2 (germline): MNHEY, SVGAGI. V shed 6 bases and J shed 1 base, with 15 bases lying between them. The CDR3 extends over 15 amino acids.

The chain employs TRBV5-1 and TRBJ2-1; 9 nucleotides line up with TRBD2. V was pared by 0 bases and J by 5 bases, with 3 bases of the junction left unmatched. This CDR3 comprises 15 residues. In germline, CDR1 is SGHRS, CDR2 YFSETQ. The CDR3 loop is CASSLVLAGNNEQFF. Written as DNA, the CDR3 is TGCGCCAGCAGCTTGGTCCTAGCGGGGAACAATGAGCAGTTCTTC.

This sequence joins TRBV10-3 and TRBJ2-1; TRBD2 agrees at 10 bases. The V gene's germline CDR1 is ENHRY and CDR2 SYGVKD. The CDR3 is 21 amino acids. Trimming at V came to 3 bases and at J to 0 bases, leaving 17 bases not matched to a gene. The CDR3 protein is CAISDPLGLAGAPSSYNEQFF. Here the CDR3 DNA reads TGTGCCATCAGTGACCCCTTGGGGCTAGCGGGGGCCCCTAGCTCCTACAATGAGCAGTTCTTC.

This clone appeared a few times. V gene TRBV7-2 combines with J gene TRBJ2-3, with D possibly matching TRBD2 (5 bases). V dropped 5 bases and J dropped 2 bases, with 23 bases sitting between them. This CDR3 has 18 amino acids. Looked up from germline, CDR1 is SGHTA and CDR2 is FQGNSA. The chain's CDR3 is CASSLSWVSGFSTDTQYF. Here the CDR3 DNA reads TGTGCCAGCAGCCTCTCCTGGGTTTCGGGATTCTCCACAGATACGCAGTATTTT.

The gene calls are TRBV7-8 and TRBJ1-6; D is ambiguous. CDR3 length: 18 amino acids. CDR1 and CDR2 (germline): SGHVS, FQNEAQ. Trimming stripped 0 bases from V and 5 bases from J, with 17 bases between. The CDR3 here is CASSLAGAWVHNNSPLHF. CDR3 sequence (DNA): TGTGCCAGCAGCTTAGCGGGAGCGTGGGTCCACAATAATTCACCCCTCCACTTT.

This chain uses TRBV5-4 with TRBJ2-1; D tentatively reads TRBD1 or TRBD2 (5 bases each). The germline V gene has CDR1 SGHNT and CDR2 YYREEE (reference sequence). The CDR3 covers 14 residues. V lost 3 bases, J lost 6 bases, and 13 bases lay in between. CDR3 DNA: TGTGCCAGCAGCTCGGAGGACAACGTCAATGAGCAGTTCTTC. Translation: CASSSEDNVNEQFF.

The chain combines TRBV7-2 with TRBJ1-2; TRBD1 aligns across 7 bases. Germline V gives CDR1 SGHTA, CDR2 FQGNSA. The CDR3 loop spans 17 amino acids. Trimming took 5 bases from V and 3 from J; bases not matched to a gene: 15. In DNA form, the CDR3 reads TGTGCCAGCAGCCCACCACCAGGGGGGGGCGCTCACTATGGCTACACCTTC. It specifies CASSPPPGGGAHYGYTF.

The chain links TRBV5-1 to TRBJ1-5; the D is unclear. There are 14 residues in the CDR3. The V end lost 1 base, the J end lost 6 bases, and 11 bases lay between the germline ends. The germline V gene encodes CDR1 SGHRS and CDR2 YFSETQ. The CDR3 DNA sequence: TGCGCCAGCAGCTTGAACTTCGGCGGTCAGCCCCAGCATTTT. This encodes CASSLNFGGQPQHF.

The chain joins TRBV29-1 to TRBJ2-3; no definite D call. V was cut by 4 bases and J by 0 bases, with 8 bases left in between. Per the germline V gene, CDR1 is SQVTM and CDR2 is ANQGSEA. The CDR3 consists of 13 residues. The DNA of the CDR3 is TGCAGCGTTGGAGGAAGGAGCACAGATACGCAGTATTTT. Its translation: CSVGGRSTDTQYF.

The V call is TRBV5-1, the J call TRBJ2-7; tentatively, D is TRBD1 (5 bases). V was trimmed by 5 bases and J by 3 bases, leaving 15 bases between them. CDR3 length: 14 residues. Looked up from germline, CDR1 is SGHRS and CDR2 is YFSETQ. The CDR3 spells CASRATETLYEQYF. The CDR3, as DNA: TGCGCCAGCAGGGCGACAGAGACCCTCTACGAGCAGTACTTC.

This chain links TRBV2 with TRBJ1-2, with D possibly matching TRBD1 (5 bases). The V and J ends lost 6 bases and 3 bases respectively, with 20 bases between them. CDR1 and CDR2 (germline): SNHLY, FYNNEI. The CDR3 consists of 16 residues. The CDR3 coding sequence is TGTGCCAGCAGCGAGAGACATAGGGGCGCTGACTATGGCTACACCTTC. Translation: CASSERHRGADYGYTF.

The V and J genes are TRBV6-5 and TRBJ1-5, with 8 bases that match TRBD1. The CDR3 is 15 amino acids. Germline V gene sequence: CDR1 MNHEY, CDR2 SVGAGI. V lost 7 bases, J lost 7 bases, and 12 bases stayed unmatched. The CDR3 here is CASKPFPQGDQPQHF. In DNA, the CDR3 is TGTGCCAGCAAACCCTTCCCACAGGGGGACCAGCCCCAGCATTTT.

The rearrangement links TRBV15 to TRBJ2-5, with D perhaps TRBD1 (6 bases). This CDR3 is 14 amino acids long. Germline CDR1 LNHNV, CDR2 YYDKDF (reference sequence). V lost 1 base and J lost 5, with 11 bases in between. This CDR3 is CATSRGQAGETQYF. The CDR3 DNA reads TGTGCCACCAGCAGAGGACAGGCCGGGGAGACCCAGTACTTC.

This chain connects TRBV4-1 to TRBJ2-5; perhaps D is TRBD1 or TRBD2 (5 bases each). Deletions cut 4 bases from V and 5 bases from J, with 17 bases between. The CDR3 has 15 residues. Germline V gene lookup returns CDR1 MGHRA and CDR2 YSYEKL. This CDR3 reads CASSLRSGAGETQYF. The CDR3 DNA follows: TGCGCCAGCAGCCTTAGGTCCGGGGCCGGGGAGACCCAGTACTTC.

There are a few counts of this clone. V gene TRBV10-3 combines with J gene TRBJ2-7, with D perhaps assigned TRBD1 or TRBD2 (5 bases each). Germline V gene lookup returns CDR1 ENHRY and CDR2 SYGVKD. Trimming took 5 bases from V and 2 from J, leaving 10 bases between them. The CDR3 is 13 amino acids. CDR3 in amino acids: CAISTGDAYEQYF. The CDR3 DNA reads TGTGCCATCAGTACCGGGGACGCCTACGAGCAGTACTTC.

The V gene is TRBV7-2, the J gene TRBJ1-2; 10 bases fit TRBD1. This CDR3 comprises 17 residues. The ends lost 1 base at V and 4 bases at J; junction bases unmatched: 9. The germline V gene encodes CDR1 SGHTA and CDR2 FQGNSA. CDR3 nucleotide sequence: TGTGCCAGCAGCTTAGACGGGACAGGGGTTTCAGGCTATGGCTACACCTTC. Translating gives CASSLDGTGVSGYGYTF. The complete variable domain, with remaining parts taken from reference TRBV7-2 and TRBJ1-2, reads GAGVSQSPSNKVTEKGKDVELRCDPISGHTALYWYRQSLGQGLEFLIYFQGNSAPDKSGLPSDRFSAERTGGSVSTLTIQRTQQEDSAVYLCASSLDGTGVSGYGYTFGSGTRLTVV.

The V gene is TRBV25-1, the J gene TRBJ1-3; no clear D gene. V was cut by 3 bases and J by 1 base, with 10 bases left in between. CDR3 length: 15 residues. Germline assignment: CDR1 MGHDK and CDR2 SYGVNS. CDR3: CASSEPGDSGNTIYF. The CDR3, as DNA: TGTGCCAGCAGTGAGCCCGGGGATTCTGGAAACACCATATATTTT.

The CDR3 nucleotides are TGTGCCAGCAGCCCCGGGCAGGGCCACTCTGGAAACACCATATATTTT. This gives the protein CASSPGQGHSGNTIYF. The chain uses TRBV7-9 and TRBJ1-3, with D perhaps matching TRBD1 (5 bases). The CDR3 loop spans 16 amino acids. The germline CDR1 and CDR2 sequences are SEHNR and FQNEAQ (reference sequence). The germline V and J ends were trimmed by 5 bases and 0 bases, with 14 bases remaining between them.

The rearrangement links TRBV7-8 to TRBJ2-3; D is unresolved. V lost 3 bases and J 1 base, leaving 8 bases between the germline ends. The CDR3 contains 14 residues. Germline V gene lookup returns CDR1 SGHVS and CDR2 FQNEAQ. CDR3 bases: TGTGCCAGCAGCTTGCAGCCAGGCACAGATACGCAGTATTTT. Protein product: CASSLQPGTDTQYF.

The chain carries TRBV5-1 and TRBJ2-5, with TRBD2 matching over 10 bases. The germline V gene has CDR1 SGHRS and CDR2 YFSETQ. V shed 4 bases and J 5 bases; nucleotides not matched to a gene: 5. CDR3 length equals 14 residues. For the CDR3, the DNA is TGCGCCAGCAGCCCAGCGGGGGGGCCGGAGACCCAGTACTTC. As protein: CASSPAGGPETQYF.

CDR3 sequence (DNA): TGTGCCAGCAGGTCCCCGGGGCCGGACTCACCCCTCCACTTT. Its protein product is CASRSPGPDSPLHF. The rearrangement joins TRBV7-2 to TRBJ1-6, with D perhaps TRBD1 (5 bases). V lost 6 bases and J 10 bases, leaving 16 bases between the germline ends. Looked up from germline, CDR1 is SGHTA and CDR2 is FQGNSA. This CDR3 contains 14 residues.

On this clone itself: Other DNA sequences in this specimen translate into the identical CDR3. The J gene is TRBJ1-5, the V gene TRBV7-8; D gene uncertain. Trimming pared 2 bases from V and 2 bases from J, leaving 7 bases between. The CDR3 has 14 amino acids. Germline V gene data show CDR1 as SGHVS and CDR2 as FQNEAQ. The CDR3 sequence: CASSLRGGNQPQHF. The CDR3 region has the DNA TGTGCCAGCAGCTTACGCGGGGGCAATCAGCCCCAGCATTTT.

This chain connects TRBV2 to TRBJ2-7; 14 bases fit TRBD2. V was pared by 8 bases and J by 6 bases, with 18 bases of the junction left unmatched. The CDR3 spans 18 residues. Per the germline V gene, CDR1 is SNHLY and CDR2 is FYNNEI. The CDR3 region has the DNA TGTGCCAGCCCTAGGACTAGCGGGGGGTCCTTGTACGCGAGCGAGCAGTACTTC. Protein: CASPRTSGGSLYASEQYF.